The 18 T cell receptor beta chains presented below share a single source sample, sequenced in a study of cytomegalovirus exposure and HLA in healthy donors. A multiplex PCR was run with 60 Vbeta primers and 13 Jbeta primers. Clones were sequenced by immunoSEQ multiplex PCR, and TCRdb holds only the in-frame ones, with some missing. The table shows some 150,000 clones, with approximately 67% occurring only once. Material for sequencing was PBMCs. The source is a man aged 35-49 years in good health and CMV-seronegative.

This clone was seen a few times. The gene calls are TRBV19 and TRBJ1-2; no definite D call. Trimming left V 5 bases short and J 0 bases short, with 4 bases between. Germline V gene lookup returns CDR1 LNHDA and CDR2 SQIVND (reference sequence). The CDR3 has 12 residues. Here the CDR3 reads CASSPANYGYTF. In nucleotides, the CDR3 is TGTGCCAGTAGTCCAGCTAACTATGGCTACACCTTC.

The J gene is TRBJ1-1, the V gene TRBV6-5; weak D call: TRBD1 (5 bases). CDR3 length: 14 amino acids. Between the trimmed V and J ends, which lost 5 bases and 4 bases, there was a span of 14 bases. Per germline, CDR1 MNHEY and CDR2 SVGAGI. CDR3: CASSRDGGATEAFF. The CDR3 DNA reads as TGTGCCAGCAGTCGAGACGGAGGGGCCACTGAAGCTTTCTTT.

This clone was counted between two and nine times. The CDR3 spells CASSPTSGSTEQYF. In nucleotides, the CDR3 is TGTGCCAGCAGCCCGACTAGCGGCAGCACCGAGCAGTACTTC. The J gene is TRBJ2-7, the V gene TRBV7-6; 9 bases match TRBD2. V was pared by 5 bases and J by 6 bases, with 8 bases of the junction left unmatched. The CDR3 sequence is 14 residues long. Per germline, CDR1 SGHVS and CDR2 FNYEAQ.

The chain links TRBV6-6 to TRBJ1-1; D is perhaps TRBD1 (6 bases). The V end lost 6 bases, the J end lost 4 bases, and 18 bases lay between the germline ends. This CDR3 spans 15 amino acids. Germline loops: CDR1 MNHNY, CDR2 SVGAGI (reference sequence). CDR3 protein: CASSPMWGQTTEAFF. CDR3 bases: TGTGCCAGCAGCCCCATGTGGGGGCAGACCACTGAAGCTTTCTTT.

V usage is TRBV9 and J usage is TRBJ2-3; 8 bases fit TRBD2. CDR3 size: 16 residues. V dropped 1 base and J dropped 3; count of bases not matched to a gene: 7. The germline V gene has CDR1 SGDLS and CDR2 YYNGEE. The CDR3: CASSVTAGGRTDTQYF. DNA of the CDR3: TGTGCCAGCAGCGTAACCGCGGGAGGACGAACAGATACGCAGTATTTT. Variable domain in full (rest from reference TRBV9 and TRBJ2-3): DSGVTQTPKHLITATGQRVTLRCSPRSGDLSVYWYQQSLDQGLQFLIQYYNGEERAKGNILERFSAQQFPDLHSELNLSSLELGDSALYFCASSVTAGGRTDTQYFGPGTRLTVL.

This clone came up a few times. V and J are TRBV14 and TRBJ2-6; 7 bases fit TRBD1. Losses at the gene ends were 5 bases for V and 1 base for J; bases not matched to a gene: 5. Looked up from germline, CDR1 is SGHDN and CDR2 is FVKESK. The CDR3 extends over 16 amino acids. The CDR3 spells CASSLHRGSGANVLTF. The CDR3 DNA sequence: TGTGCCAGCAGCTTACACAGGGGTTCTGGGGCCAACGTCCTGACTTTC.

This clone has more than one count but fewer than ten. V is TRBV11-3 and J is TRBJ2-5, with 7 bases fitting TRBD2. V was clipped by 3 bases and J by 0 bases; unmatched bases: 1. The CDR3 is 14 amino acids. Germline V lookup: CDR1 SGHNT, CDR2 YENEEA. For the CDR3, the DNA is TGTGCCAGCAGCTTGGGAGGGAACCAAGAGACCCAGTACTTC. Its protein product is CASSLGGNQETQYF.

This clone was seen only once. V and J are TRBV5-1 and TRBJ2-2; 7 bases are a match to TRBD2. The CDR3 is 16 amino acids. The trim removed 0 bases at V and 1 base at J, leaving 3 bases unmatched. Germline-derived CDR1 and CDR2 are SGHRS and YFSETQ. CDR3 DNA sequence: TGCGCCAGCAGCTTGGTCCAGCGGGGGAACACCGGGGAGCTGTTTTTT. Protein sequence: CASSLVQRGNTGELFF.

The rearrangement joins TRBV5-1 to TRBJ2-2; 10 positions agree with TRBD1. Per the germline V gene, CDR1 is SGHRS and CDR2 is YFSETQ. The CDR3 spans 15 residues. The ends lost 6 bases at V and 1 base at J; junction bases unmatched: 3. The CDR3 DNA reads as TGCGCCAGCACGACAGGGGGCGTGAACACCGGGGAGCTGTTTTTT. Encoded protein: CASTTGGVNTGELFF.

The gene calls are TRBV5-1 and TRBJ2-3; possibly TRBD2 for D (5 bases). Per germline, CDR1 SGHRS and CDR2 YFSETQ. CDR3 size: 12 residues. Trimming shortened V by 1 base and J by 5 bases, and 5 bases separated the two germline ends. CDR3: CASSLRGDTQYF. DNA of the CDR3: TGCGCCAGCAGCTTGCGGGGAGATACGCAGTATTTT.

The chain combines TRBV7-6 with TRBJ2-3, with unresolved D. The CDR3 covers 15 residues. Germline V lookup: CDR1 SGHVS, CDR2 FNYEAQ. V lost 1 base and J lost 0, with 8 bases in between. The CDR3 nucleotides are TGTGCCAGCAGCTTAGAAGTCGGGAGCACAGATACGCAGTATTTT. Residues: CASSLEVGSTDTQYF. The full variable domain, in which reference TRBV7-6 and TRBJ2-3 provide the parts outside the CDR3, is GAGVSQSPRYKVTKRGQDVALRCDPISGHVSLYWYRQALGQGPEFLTYFNYEAQQDKSGLPNDRFSAERPEGSISTLTIQRTEQRDSAMYRCASSLEVGSTDTQYFGPGTRLTVL.

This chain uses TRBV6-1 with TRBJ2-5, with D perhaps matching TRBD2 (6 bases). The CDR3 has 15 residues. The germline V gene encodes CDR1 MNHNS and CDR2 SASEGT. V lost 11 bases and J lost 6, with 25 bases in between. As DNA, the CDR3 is TGTGCCGTAGGCGGGGCACTAGCTTCGAAGAAGACCCAGTACTTC. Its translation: CAVGGALASKKTQYF.

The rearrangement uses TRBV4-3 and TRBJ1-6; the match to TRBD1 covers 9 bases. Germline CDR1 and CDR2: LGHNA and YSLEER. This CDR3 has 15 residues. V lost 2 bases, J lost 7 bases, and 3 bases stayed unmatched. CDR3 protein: CASSQPTGGNSPLHF. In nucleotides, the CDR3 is TGCGCCAGCAGCCAACCGACAGGGGGGAATTCACCCCTCCACTTT.

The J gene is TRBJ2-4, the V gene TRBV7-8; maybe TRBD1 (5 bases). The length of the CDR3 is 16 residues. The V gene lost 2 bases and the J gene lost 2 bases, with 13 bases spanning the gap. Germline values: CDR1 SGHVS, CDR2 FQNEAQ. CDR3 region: CASSLPAAGTKNIQYF. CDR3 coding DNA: TGTGCCAGCAGCTTACCCGCCGCAGGGACCAAAAACATTCAGTACTTC.

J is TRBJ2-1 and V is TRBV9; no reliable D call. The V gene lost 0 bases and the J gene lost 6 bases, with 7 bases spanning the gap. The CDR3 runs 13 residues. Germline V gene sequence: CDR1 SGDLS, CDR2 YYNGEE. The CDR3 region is CASSVDERNEQFF. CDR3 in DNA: TGTGCCAGCAGCGTAGACGAGCGCAATGAGCAGTTCTTC. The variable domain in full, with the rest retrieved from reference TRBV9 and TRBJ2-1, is DSGVTQTPKHLITATGQRVTLRCSPRSGDLSVYWYQQSLDQGLQFLIQYYNGEERAKGNILERFSAQQFPDLHSELNLSSLELGDSALYFCASSVDERNEQFFGPGTRLTVL.

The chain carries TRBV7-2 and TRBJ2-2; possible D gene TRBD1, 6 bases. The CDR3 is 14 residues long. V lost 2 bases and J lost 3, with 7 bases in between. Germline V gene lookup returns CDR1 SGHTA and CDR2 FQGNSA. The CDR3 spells CASSLQGYTGELFF. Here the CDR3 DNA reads TGTGCCAGCAGCTTACAGGGGTACACCGGGGAGCTGTTTTTT.

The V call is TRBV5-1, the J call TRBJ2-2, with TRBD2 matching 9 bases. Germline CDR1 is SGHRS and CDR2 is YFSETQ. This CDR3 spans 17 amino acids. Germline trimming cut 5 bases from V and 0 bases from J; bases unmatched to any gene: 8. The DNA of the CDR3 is TGCGCCAGCAGGCTGGCTAGCGGGGCCACGAACACCGGGGAGCTGTTTTTT. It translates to CASRLASGATNTGELFF.

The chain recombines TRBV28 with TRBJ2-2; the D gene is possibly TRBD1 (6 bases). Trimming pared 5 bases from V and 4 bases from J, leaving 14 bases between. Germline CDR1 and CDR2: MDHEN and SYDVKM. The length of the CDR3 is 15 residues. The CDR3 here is CASSPAGVGTGELFF. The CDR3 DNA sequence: TGTGCCAGCAGTCCCGCAGGGGTAGGCACCGGGGAGCTGTTTTTT.